Listed below are T cell receptor beta chains from one sample, sequenced in a study of control samples from healthy donors and cancer patients. TCRdb's copy holds only in-frame clones and misses some; the assay was immunoSEQ multiplex PCR. The data show tens of thousands of clones, with roughly 90% seen just once and less than 2% held by the top ten. The sample comprised PBMCs. The receptors derive from a man aged 40-49 years with colorectal cancer. Both conserved end residues are part of each CDR3. D genes are given only for firm matches. Not all rows give a size; the values are once, few, many and, for expanded clones, a class.

V,D,J,size,CDR3
TRBV7-3,.,TRBJ1-6,.,CASSLTFGQINSPLHF
TRBV7-3,.,TRBJ2-2,.,CASSLNRVANTGELFF
TRBV18,TRBD1,TRBJ1-5,once,CASSTDRVGNQPQHF
TRBV7-2,.,TRBJ2-2,.,CASSLVANTGELFF
TRBV3-1/TRBV3-2,.,TRBJ2-6,.,CASSHLLVGAGANVLTF
TRBV6-5,.,TRBJ1-2,.,CASTRSGGAISGYTF
TRBV5-4,TRBD1,TRBJ1-4,.,CASSSRDRGDEKLFF
TRBV29-1,.,TRBJ1-1,few,CSVRTLWEAFF
TRBV5-1,.,TRBJ2-5,.,CASSWDQETQYF
TRBV18,.,TRBJ2-7,.,CASSPGTVDYEQYF
TRBV7-8,.,TRBJ1-2,.,CASSLASVSRRTTNYGYTF
TRBV6-1,.,TRBJ1-4,.,CASSDLGAGKEKLFF
TRBV18,.,TRBJ2-3,.,CASSPPTHTDTQYF
TRBV5-8,TRBD1,TRBJ2-7,.,CASSFIQGAAGSEQYF
TRBV18,.,TRBJ1-2,.,CASSPAYGYTF
TRBV7-2,TRBD2,TRBJ2-1,.,CASSSQRGGYEQFF
TRBV6-6,.,TRBJ1-6,.,CASSRSVGGMMALHF
TRBV11-1,.,TRBJ2-7,once,CASSLEIGPYEQYF
TRBV5-5,.,TRBJ2-3,.,CASSLEYGLRAQTDTQYF
TRBV7-3,.,TRBJ2-1,.,CASTGLRGSNEQFF
TRBV3-1/TRBV3-2,TRBD1,TRBJ1-3,.,CASSPPDRGSGNTIYF
TRBV24-1,.,TRBJ1-3,.,CATSDGSSGNTIYF
TRBV15,TRBD2,TRBJ2-5,.,CATSRSMVAGEETQYF